A single sample gave rise to the 16 T cell receptor beta chains below, sequenced in a study of blood T cell repertoires in COVID-19. The assay was immunoSEQ multiplex PCR, and TCRdb's table has in-frame clones only and misses some. The data contain about 90,000 clones, around 88% of them singletons. Sequenced input: peripheral blood. All receptors come from an elderly man with active or convalescent COVID-19.

This clone was observed once. V and J are TRBV7-2 and TRBJ1-2; the match to TRBD1 covers 7 bases. The CDR3 has 14 residues. Germline V lookup: CDR1 SGHTA, CDR2 FQGNSA. Unmatched junction bases numbered 12, after V lost 6 bases and J lost 8 bases. CDR3 sequence reads: CASSRQGQAAGYTF. The CDR3 coding sequence is TGTGCCAGCAGTCGACAGGGCCAAGCGGCAGGCTACACCTTC.

The chain carries TRBV27 and TRBJ1-5; unclear D gene. V gave up 1 base and J gave up 5 bases, with 6 bases separating them. CDR1 is MNHEY and CDR2 is SMNVEV in the germline V gene (reference sequence). CDR3 length: 13 amino acids. The CDR3 coding sequence is TGTGCCAGCAGTTTATTCGGAGATCAGCCCCAGCATTTT. This translates into CASSLFGDQPQHF.

The V call is TRBV5-4, the J call TRBJ2-3; D may be TRBD2 (5 bases). CDR1 is SGHNT, CDR2 YYREEE, per germline (reference sequence). This CDR3 comprises 13 residues. The V end lost 0 bases, the J end lost 4 bases, and 6 bases lay between the germline ends. The CDR3 spells CASSLAGADTQYF. As DNA, the CDR3 is TGTGCCAGCAGCTTGGCCGGGGCAGATACGCAGTATTTT.

V gene TRBV21-1 combines with J gene TRBJ2-7; the listed D gene, TRBD1, was not tested against the DNA. TRBV21-1 is an annotated pseudogene. The CDR3 consists of 12 residues. The CDR3 here is CASSSQTYEQYF. The CDR3 region has the DNA TGTGCCAGCAGCAGCCAGACCTACGAGCAGTACTTC.

J is TRBJ2-1 and V is TRBV6-2 or TRBV6-3, with 9 bases that match TRBD1. The CDR3 has 18 amino acids. The germline V gene encodes CDR1 MNHEY and CDR2 SVGEGT. V lost 6 bases to trimming and J lost 5 bases; unmatched junction nucleotides: 17. Written as DNA, the CDR3 is TGTGCCAGCAGCCGAAACAGGGGGCGGGAGACCCCCCACAATGAGCAGTTCTTC. It yields the protein CASSRNRGRETPHNEQFF.

The chain couples TRBV4-3 to TRBJ1-2, with D perhaps TRBD1 (5 bases). From germline, CDR1 is LGHNA and CDR2 YSLEER. With 3 bases removed from V and 0 bases from J, the gap between germline ends came to 11 bases. The CDR3 extends over 15 amino acids. This CDR3 is CASSQDTWTNYGYTF. CDR3 DNA: TGCGCCAGCAGCCAGGACACCTGGACTAACTATGGCTACACCTTC.

This chain connects TRBV7-8 to TRBJ2-7; TRBD2 matches at 9 bases. CDR3 size: 15 residues. After removal of 2 bases from V and 4 bases from J, the junction contained 6 bases not matched to a gene. Germline assignment: CDR1 SGHVS and CDR2 FQNEAQ. CDR3 DNA sequence: TGTGCCAGCAGCTTATCAGGGACTAGCTATTACGAGCAGTACTTC. Translation gives CASSLSGTSYYEQYF.

The chain is built from TRBV2 and TRBJ2-2; no clear D gene. With 3 bases removed from V and 1 base from J, the gap between germline ends came to 9 bases. Germline CDR1 and CDR2: SNHLY and FYNNEI. The CDR3 covers 15 residues. This CDR3 reads CASSDIQKNTGELFF. The CDR3 nucleotides are TGTGCCAGCAGTGATATACAAAAGAACACCGGGGAGCTGTTTTTT.

This clone was seen only once. This sequence joins TRBV18 and TRBJ2-5; a weak D match, TRBD1 (5 bases). Trimming shortened V by 2 bases and J by 5 bases, and 6 bases separated the two germline ends. CDR3 length equals 12 residues. Germline V gene lookup returns CDR1 KGHSH and CDR2 LQKENI. CDR3 coding DNA: TGTGCCAGCTCACCAAACAGGGAGACCCAGTACTTC. Encoded protein: CASSPNRETQYF. Full variable domain (outside the CDR3, taken from reference TRBV18 and TRBJ2-5): NAGVMQNPRHLVRRRGQEARLRCSPMKGHSHVYWYRQLPEEGLKFMVYLQKENIIDESGMPKERFSAEFPKEGPSILRIQQVVRGDSAAYFCASSPNRETQYFGPGTRLLVL.

This sequence joins TRBV6-6 and TRBJ2-7; D uncertain. This CDR3 region has 15 residues. Per germline, CDR1 MNHNY and CDR2 SVGAGI (reference sequence). The ends were cut back, 1 base at V and 6 bases at J, with 16 bases in the middle. This CDR3 reads CASSYYGRIRPEQYF. CDR3 DNA sequence: TGTGCCAGCAGTTACTACGGCAGGATCAGACCCGAGCAGTACTTC.

The chain links TRBV3-1 (or the pseudogene TRBV3-2) to TRBJ1-1; D uncertain. The germline V gene encodes CDR1 LGHDT and CDR2 YNNKEL (reference sequence). V was pared by 6 bases and J by 0 bases, with 14 bases between. The CDR3 consists of 15 residues. CDR3: CASRSLSLMNTEAFF. CDR3 sequence (DNA): TGTGCCAGCAGGTCCTTGAGCCTTATGAACACTGAAGCTTTCTTT.

The chain is built from TRBV6-6 and TRBJ1-1, with TRBD1 matching 7 bases. Trimming removed 6 bases from V and 5 bases from J; junction bases left unmatched: 9. This CDR3 spans 14 amino acids. Germline V gene lookup returns CDR1 MNHNY and CDR2 SVGAGI (reference sequence). CDR3 amino acids: CASRDRPAFTEAFF. As DNA, the CDR3 is TGTGCCAGCAGGGACAGGCCGGCGTTTACTGAAGCTTTCTTT.

The rearrangement joins TRBV2 to TRBJ1-1, with unresolved D. V dropped 4 bases and J dropped 2 bases, with 5 bases sitting between them. CDR1 and CDR2 (germline): SNHLY, FYNNEI. This CDR3 contains 12 residues. CDR3 nucleotide sequence: TGTGCCAGCAGTGTATCTAACACTGAAGCTTTCTTT. Residues: CASSVSNTEAFF.

The V call is TRBV24-1, the J call TRBJ2-7; D gene ambiguous. This CDR3 is built from 19 residues. V was cut by 8 bases and J by 0 bases, with 28 bases left in between. CDR1 and CDR2 (germline): KGHDR, SFDVKD. CDR3 sequence reads: CATKFPRPSARGGSYEQYF. For the CDR3, the DNA is TGTGCCACCAAATTCCCCCGACCCTCGGCAAGAGGTGGCTCCTACGAGCAGTACTTC.

The chain links TRBV19 to TRBJ2-5; possible D gene TRBD1, 5 bases. CDR3 size: 12 residues. V lost 4 bases to trimming and J lost 3 bases, with 6 bases between them. From germline, CDR1 is LNHDA and CDR2 SQIVND (reference sequence). The CDR3 sequence is CASSSREETQYF. CDR3 sequence (DNA): TGTGCCAGTAGTAGCAGGGAAGAGACCCAGTACTTC.

V and J are TRBV5-1 and TRBJ1-1, with D possibly matching TRBD1 (5 bases). The CDR3 consists of 14 residues. Germline lookup yields CDR1 SGHRS and CDR2 YFSETQ. Trimming cost V 2 bases and J 3 bases, with 11 bases left between them. CDR3 amino acids: CASSFSQEYTEAFF. Written as DNA, the CDR3 is TGCGCCAGCAGCTTTTCACAGGAATACACTGAAGCTTTCTTT.